This entry describes one TCR beta chain. This sample is drawn from a study of cytomegalovirus exposure and HLA in healthy donors. PCR used 60 Vbeta primers and 13 Jbeta primers. Sequencing used immunoSEQ multiplex PCR; TCRdb keeps in-frame clones, though not all of them. The sample includes more than 25,000 clones. As for the donors, each was a healthy bone marrow donor. The specimen sequenced was PBMCs. The source is a man aged 25 to 40 in good health and CMV-seronegative.

In DNA, the CDR3 is TGCGCCAGCAGCCAAGATCGGGGGACAGGCACAGATACGCAGTATTTT. It encodes CASSQDRGTGTDTQYF. The rearrangement links TRBV4-3 to TRBJ2-3, with D perhaps TRBD1 (7 bases). The germline gives CDR1 LGHNA, CDR2 YSLEER. This CDR3 contains 16 residues. Trimming cost V 0 bases and J 1 base, with 11 bases left between them.